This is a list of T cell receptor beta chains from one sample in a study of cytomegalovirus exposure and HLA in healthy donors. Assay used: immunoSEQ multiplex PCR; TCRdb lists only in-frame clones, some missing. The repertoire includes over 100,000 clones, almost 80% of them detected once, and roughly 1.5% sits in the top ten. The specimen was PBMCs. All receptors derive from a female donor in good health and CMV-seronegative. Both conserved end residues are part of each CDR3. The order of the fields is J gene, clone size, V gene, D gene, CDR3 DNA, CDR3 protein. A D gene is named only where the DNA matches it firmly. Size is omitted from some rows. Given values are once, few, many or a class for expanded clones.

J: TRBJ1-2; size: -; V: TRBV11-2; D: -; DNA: TGTGCCAGCAGCTTAGGCGGGGCGCACTATGGCTACACCTTC; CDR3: CASSLGGAHYGYTF
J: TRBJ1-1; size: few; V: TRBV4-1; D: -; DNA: TGCGCCAGCAGCTCCCAGGGCCTCTCGGGCACTGAAGCTTTCTTT; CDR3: CASSSQGLSGTEAFF
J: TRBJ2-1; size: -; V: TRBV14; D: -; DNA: TGTGCCAGCAGCCAATATCAGGGGAATGAGCAGTTCTTC; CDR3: CASSQYQGNEQFF
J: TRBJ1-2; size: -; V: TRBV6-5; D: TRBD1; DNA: TGTGCCAGCACTGAAAAGTTGGGGACAGATGGCTACACCTTC; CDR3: CASTEKLGTDGYTF
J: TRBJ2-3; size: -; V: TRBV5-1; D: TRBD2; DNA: TGCGCCAGCAGCTTCGGGACTAGAGACTTCCCGACGCAGTATTTT; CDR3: CASSFGTRDFPTQYF
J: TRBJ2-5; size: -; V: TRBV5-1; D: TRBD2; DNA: TGCGCCAGCAGCTTGGGTCTAGCGGCAGAGACCCAGTACTTC; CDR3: CASSLGLAAETQYF
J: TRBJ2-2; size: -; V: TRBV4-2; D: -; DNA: TGTGCCAGCAGCCAAGTAGGAGGGACCGGGGAGCTGTTTTTT; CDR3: CASSQVGGTGELFF
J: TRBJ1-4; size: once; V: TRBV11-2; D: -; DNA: TGTGCCAGCAGCCCGAGGGTAGCAACTAATGAAAAACTGTTTTTT; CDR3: CASSPRVATNEKLFF
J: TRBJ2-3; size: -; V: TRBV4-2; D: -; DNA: TGTGCCAGCAGCCAACAGCTAGGCCGGAGGGTCACAGATACGCAGTATTTT; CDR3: CASSQQLGRRVTDTQYF
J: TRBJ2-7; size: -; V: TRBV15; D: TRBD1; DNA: TGTGCCACCAGCAGCTTTACGGGACAGGGGGCATACGAGCAGTACTTC; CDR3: CATSSFTGQGAYEQYF
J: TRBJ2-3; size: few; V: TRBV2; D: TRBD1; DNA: TGTGCCAGCAGTATCCCGGGGACAGGGGGGAATTACGGCACAGATACGCAGTATTTT; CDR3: CASSIPGTGGNYGTDTQYF
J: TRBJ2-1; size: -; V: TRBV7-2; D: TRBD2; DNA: TGTGCCAGCAGCTTAGCGGGACTAGCGGGAGTAGACAATGAGCAGTTCTTC; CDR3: CASSLAGLAGVDNEQFF
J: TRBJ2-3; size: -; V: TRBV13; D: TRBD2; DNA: TGTGCCAGCAGCCCCGAGGGGGCGGGAGGGCCGGGAGATACGCAGTATTTT; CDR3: CASSPEGAGGPGDTQYF
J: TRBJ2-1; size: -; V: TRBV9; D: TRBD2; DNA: TGTGCCAGCAGCGTAGCTCACGGACTAGCGGGAGAGGACAATGAGCAGTTCTTC; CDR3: CASSVAHGLAGEDNEQFF
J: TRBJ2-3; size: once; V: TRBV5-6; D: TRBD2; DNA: TGTGCCAGCACCCAGCCCGGGAGGGCCCGTAGAAGGGGCACAGATACGCAGTATTTT; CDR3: CASTQPGRARRRGTDTQYF
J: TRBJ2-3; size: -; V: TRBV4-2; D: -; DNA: TGTGCCAGCAGCCAAGGGCGGAGCACAGATACGCAGTATTTT; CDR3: CASSQGRSTDTQYF
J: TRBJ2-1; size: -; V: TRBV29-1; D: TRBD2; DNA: TGCAGCGTCCTTTGGGGCGGGAGAAGGGAGAATGAGCAGTTCTTC; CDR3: CSVLWGGRRENEQFF
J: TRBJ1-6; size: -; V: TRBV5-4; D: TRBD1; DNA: TGTGCCAGCAGCTATCCGCCGGGACAGGATAATTCACCCCTCCACTTT; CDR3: CASSYPPGQDNSPLHF
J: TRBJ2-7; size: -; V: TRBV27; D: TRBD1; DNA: TGTGCCAGCAGTTTAAAGGGGGCCTCGTACGAGCAGTACTTC; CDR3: CASSLKGASYEQYF
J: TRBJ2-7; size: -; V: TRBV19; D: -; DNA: TGTGCCAGTAGTAACCTACAGGGCCCCCTCTACGAGCAGTACTTC; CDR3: CASSNLQGPLYEQYF
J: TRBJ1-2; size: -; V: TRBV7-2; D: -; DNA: TGTGCCAGCAGCTTAGACGGGTATGGCTACACCTTC; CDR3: CASSLDGYGYTF
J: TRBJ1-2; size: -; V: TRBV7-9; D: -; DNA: TGTGCCAGCAGCTTAGAAGACAGGCCTAACTATGGCTACACCTTC; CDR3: CASSLEDRPNYGYTF
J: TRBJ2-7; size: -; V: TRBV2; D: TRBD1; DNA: TGTGCCAGCAGCGAACTCTCAGACAGGGGCTACGAGCAGTACTTC; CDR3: CASSELSDRGYEQYF
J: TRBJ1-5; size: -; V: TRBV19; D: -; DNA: TGTGCCAGTAGGACAGGTGGGATCGGCAATCAGCCCCAGCATTTT; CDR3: CASRTGGIGNQPQHF
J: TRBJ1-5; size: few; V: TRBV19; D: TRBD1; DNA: TGTGCCAGTAGAGACAGGGATCAGCCCCAGCATTTT; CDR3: CASRDRDQPQHF
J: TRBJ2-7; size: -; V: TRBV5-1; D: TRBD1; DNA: TGCGCCAGCAGCAAGGGACAGGAGGCCGAGCAGTACTTC; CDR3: CASSKGQEAEQYF
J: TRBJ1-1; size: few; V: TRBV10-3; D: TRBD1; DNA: TGTGCCATCAGCGACGCGAACAGGGGAACTGAAGCTTTCTTT; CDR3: CAISDANRGTEAFF
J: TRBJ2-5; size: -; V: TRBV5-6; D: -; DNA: TGTGCCAGCAGCCTAACCGGGACAAACGAAGAGACCCAGTACTTC; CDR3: CASSLTGTNEETQYF
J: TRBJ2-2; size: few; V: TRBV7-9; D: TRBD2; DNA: TGTGCCAGCAGCCCATTTGGGACTAGCGGGATTTCCGGGGAGCTGTTTTTT; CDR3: CASSPFGTSGISGELFF
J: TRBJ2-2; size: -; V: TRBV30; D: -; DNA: TGTGCCTGGAGTGTATCGGGTTCCGGGGAGCTGTTTTTT; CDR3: CAWSVSGSGELFF
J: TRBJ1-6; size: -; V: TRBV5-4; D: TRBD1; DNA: TGTGCCAGCAGCTTCCGACAGGGAGGATCCTATAATTCACCCCTCCACTTT; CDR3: CASSFRQGGSYNSPLHF
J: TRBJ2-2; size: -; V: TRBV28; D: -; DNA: TGTGCCAGCAGTTTTGGGACTCAGACCGGGGAGCTGTTTTTT; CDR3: CASSFGTQTGELFF
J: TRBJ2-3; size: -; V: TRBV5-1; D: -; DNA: TGCGCCAGCAGCTTGGTGGCCAGGGGCACAGATACGCAGTATTTT; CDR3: CASSLVARGTDTQYF
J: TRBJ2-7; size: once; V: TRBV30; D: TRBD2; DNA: TGTGCCTGGAGCGACGCGGGAGGGCCATACGAGCAGTACTTC; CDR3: CAWSDAGGPYEQYF
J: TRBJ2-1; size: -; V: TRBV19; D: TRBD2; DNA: TGTGCCACCTCCAGCGGGAACTACAATGAGCAGTTCTTC; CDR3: CATSSGNYNEQFF
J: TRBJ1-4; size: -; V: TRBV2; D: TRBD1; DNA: TGTGCCAGCAGTGGGGACAGGGGGCTTGAAAAACTGTTTTTT; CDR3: CASSGDRGLEKLFF
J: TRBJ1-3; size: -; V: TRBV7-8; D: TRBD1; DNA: TGTGCCAGCAGCTGGGGACAGGGTCGAAACACCATATATTTT; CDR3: CASSWGQGRNTIYF
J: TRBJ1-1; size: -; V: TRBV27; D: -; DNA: TGTGCCAGCAGTTTTCGTGGGGGCCTCTCTGAAGCTTTCTTT; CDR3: CASSFRGGLSEAFF
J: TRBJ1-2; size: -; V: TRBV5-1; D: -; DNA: TGCGCCAGCAGCTTTCATGGACAGCCTAACTATGGCTACACCTTC; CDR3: CASSFHGQPNYGYTF
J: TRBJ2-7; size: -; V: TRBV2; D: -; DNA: TGTGCCAGCAGGGTCGAATTCGAGGGCACCTACGAGCAGTACTTC; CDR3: CASRVEFEGTYEQYF
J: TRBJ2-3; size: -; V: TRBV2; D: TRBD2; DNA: TGTGCCAGCAGCCCCAAAAGCGGGAGAATGCCAGATACGCAGTATTTT; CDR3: CASSPKSGRMPDTQYF
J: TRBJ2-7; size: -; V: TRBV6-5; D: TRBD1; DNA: TGTGCCAGCAGTTACTCGATGGGACAGGGCCCCCACGAGCAGTACTTC; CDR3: CASSYSMGQGPHEQYF
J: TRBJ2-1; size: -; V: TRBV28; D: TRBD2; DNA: TGTGCCAGCAGTTTACCGGGGGGGGTAGTCTACAATGAGCAGTTCTTC; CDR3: CASSLPGGVVYNEQFF
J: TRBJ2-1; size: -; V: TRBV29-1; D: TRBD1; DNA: TGCAGCGGAGGGACAGGGTCTATTAATGAGCAGTTCTTC; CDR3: CSGGTGSINEQFF
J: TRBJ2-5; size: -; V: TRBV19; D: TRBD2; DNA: TGTGCCACTCGAGGGACTAGCGTTGAGACCCAGTACTTC; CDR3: CATRGTSVETQYF
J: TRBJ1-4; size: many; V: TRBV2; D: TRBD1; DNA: TGTGCCAGCAGTGAATACGGACAGGGGACCGAAAAACTGTTTTTT; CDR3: CASSEYGQGTEKLFF
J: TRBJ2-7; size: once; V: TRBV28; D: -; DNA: TGTGCCAGCAGTTTATCAGAGGGCACCTACGAGCAGTACTTC; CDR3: CASSLSEGTYEQYF
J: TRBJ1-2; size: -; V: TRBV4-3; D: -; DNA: TGCGCCAGCAGCCAGGTGGGCCGGTATGGCTACACCTTC; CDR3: CASSQVGRYGYTF
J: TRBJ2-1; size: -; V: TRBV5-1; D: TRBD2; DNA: TGCGCCAGCAGCTTGGGAGGACTAGCGGCGAACAATGAGCAGTTCTTC; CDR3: CASSLGGLAANNEQFF
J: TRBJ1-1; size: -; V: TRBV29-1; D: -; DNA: TGCAGCGTCGCTGAGACAGCGAACACTGAAGCTTTCTTT; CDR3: CSVAETANTEAFF
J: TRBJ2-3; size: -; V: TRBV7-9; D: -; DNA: TGTGCCAGCAGCCGTGGACCAATCGGGGGTCAGGATACGCAGTATTTT; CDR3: CASSRGPIGGQDTQYF
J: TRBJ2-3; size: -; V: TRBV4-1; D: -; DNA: TGCGCCAGCAGCCCAAACCGGGACTCTTCCACATATACGCAGTATTTT; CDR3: CASSPNRDSSTYTQYF
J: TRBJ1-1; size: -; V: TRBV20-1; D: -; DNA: TGCAGTGCTGGCGGCACGGAAGCTTTCTTT; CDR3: CSAGGTEAFF
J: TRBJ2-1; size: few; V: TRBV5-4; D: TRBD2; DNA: TGTGCCAGCAGCTTCGGGACTAGCGACTGGGAGCAGTTCTTC; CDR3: CASSFGTSDWEQFF
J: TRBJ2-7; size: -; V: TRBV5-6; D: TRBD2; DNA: TGTGCCAGCAGCCAGGATCTCGCGGGAGTATACGAGCAGTACTTC; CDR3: CASSQDLAGVYEQYF
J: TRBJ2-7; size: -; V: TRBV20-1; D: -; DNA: TGCAGTGCTAGCCCCTACGAGCAGTACTTC; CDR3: CSASPYEQYF
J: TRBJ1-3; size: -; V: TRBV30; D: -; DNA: TGTGCCTGGAATCCCGACTTCTCTGGAAACACCATATATTTT; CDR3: CAWNPDFSGNTIYF
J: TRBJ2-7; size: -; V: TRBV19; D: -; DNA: TGTGCCAGTAGTATTTTAGGGGTGGGCGAGCAGTACTTC; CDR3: CASSILGVGEQYF
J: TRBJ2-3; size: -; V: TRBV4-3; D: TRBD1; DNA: TGCGCCAGCAGCCAAGATAGGGACAGGGGAGTGTATTTT; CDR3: CASSQDRDRGVYF
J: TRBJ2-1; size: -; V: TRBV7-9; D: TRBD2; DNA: TGTGCCAGCACCGTGGGACTAGCGGATTACAATGAGCAGTTCTTC; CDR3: CASTVGLADYNEQFF